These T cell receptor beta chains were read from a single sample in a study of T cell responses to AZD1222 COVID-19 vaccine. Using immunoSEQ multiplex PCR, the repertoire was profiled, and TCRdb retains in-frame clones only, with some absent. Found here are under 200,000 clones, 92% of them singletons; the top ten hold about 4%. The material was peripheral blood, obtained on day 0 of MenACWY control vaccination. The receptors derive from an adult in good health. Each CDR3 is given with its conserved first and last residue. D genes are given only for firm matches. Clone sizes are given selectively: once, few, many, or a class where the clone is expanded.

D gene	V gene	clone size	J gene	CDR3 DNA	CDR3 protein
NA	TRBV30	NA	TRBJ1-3	TGTGCCTGGAGTGTACTAGGGGGGACCATATATTTT	CAWSVLGGTIYF
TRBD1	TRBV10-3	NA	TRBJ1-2	TGTGCCATCAGTGAGTCCCGGACAGGCTGGAACGCTGGCTACACCTTC	CAISESRTGWNAGYTF
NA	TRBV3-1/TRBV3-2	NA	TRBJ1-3	TGTGCCAGCAGCCAAAGACAGATCCACCTCTCTGGAAACACCATATATTTT	CASSQRQIHLSGNTIYF
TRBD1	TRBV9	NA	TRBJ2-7	TGTGCCAGTGGCCGGGGACAGTGGACCTACGAGCAGTACTTC	CASGRGQWTYEQYF
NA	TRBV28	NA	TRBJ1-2	TGTGCCAGCAGTTTGGGGGGGCAAGAAGGGCACATTAGCTACACCTTC	CASSLGGQEGHISYTF
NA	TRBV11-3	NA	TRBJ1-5	TGTGCCAGCAGCCGTACAGGAGTTCATCAGCCCCAGCATTTT	CASSRTGVHQPQHF
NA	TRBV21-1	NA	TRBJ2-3	TGTGCCAGCAGCCCCATCGGGGGTACCAGCACAGATACGCAGTATTTT	CASSPIGGTSTDTQYF
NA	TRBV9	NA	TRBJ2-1	TGTGCCAGCAGCGTAGGGGCTAGCAATCAAATGAAGGATGAGCAGTTCTTC	CASSVGASNQMKDEQFF
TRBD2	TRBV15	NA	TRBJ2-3	TGTGCCACCAGCAGAGAGTTAGCGGGAGTCACAGATACGCAGTATTTT	CATSRELAGVTDTQYF
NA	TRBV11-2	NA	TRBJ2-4	TGTGCCAGCAGCCGTAGGGGGGCGGACGGGGACGACATTCAGTACTTC	CASSRRGADGDDIQYF
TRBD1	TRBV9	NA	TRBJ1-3	TGTGCCAGCAGCGGACAGGGTTGGGAGGCTGGAAACACCATATATTTT	CASSGQGWEAGNTIYF
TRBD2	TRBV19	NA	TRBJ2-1	TGTGCCAGTAGTATAACCTCGGAGCGGGAGGGCCTAGATGAGCAGTTCTTC	CASSITSEREGLDEQFF
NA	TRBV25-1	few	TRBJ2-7	TGTGCCAGCAGTGTCCGACAGGACTCCTACGAGCAGTACTTC	CASSVRQDSYEQYF
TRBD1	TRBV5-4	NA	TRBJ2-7	TGTGCCAGCAGCTATGGACAGGGCACTCCTTTAAGAGAGCAGTACTTC	CASSYGQGTPLREQYF
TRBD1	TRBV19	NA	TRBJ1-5	TGTGCCAGCAGGGGGCTCGATCAGCCCCAGCATTTT	CASRGLDQPQHF
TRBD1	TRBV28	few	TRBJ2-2	TGTGCCAGCAGACCTGGACAGGGAGTAACCGGGGAGCTGTTTTTT	CASRPGQGVTGELFF
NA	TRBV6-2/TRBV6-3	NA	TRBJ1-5	TGTGCCACCAGTGGAGGGGAGGGCTCAAGTCAGCCCCAGCATTTT	CATSGGEGSSQPQHF
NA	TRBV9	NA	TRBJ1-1	TGTGCCAGCAGCGGTACTGGAACTGAAGCTTTCTTT	CASSGTGTEAFF
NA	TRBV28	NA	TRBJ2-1	TGTGCCAGCAGTGGAGCGGGAGGACAGGGCAATGAGCAGTTCTTC	CASSGAGGQGNEQFF
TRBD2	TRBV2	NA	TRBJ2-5	TGTGCCAGCATGCTCGGACTAGCGGGAGCGACCCAGTACTTC	CASMLGLAGATQYF
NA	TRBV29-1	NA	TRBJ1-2	TGCAGCGCCGAATCCTTGGGTGGCTACACCTTC	CSAESLGGYTF
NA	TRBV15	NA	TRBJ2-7	TGTGCCACCAGCAGAGATGTCTCAACCTACGAGCAGTACTTC	CATSRDVSTYEQYF
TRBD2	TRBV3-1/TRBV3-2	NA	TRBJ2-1	TGTGCCAGCAGTCAGACTAGCGGGAGCCTTAATGAGCAGTTCTTC	CASSQTSGSLNEQFF
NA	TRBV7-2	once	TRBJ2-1	TGTGCCAGCAGCTTAGCGCGAGACAATGAGCAGTTCTTC	CASSLARDNEQFF
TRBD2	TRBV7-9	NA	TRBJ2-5	TGTGCCAGCAGCTTTACTAGCGGGATAATCCAAGAGACCCAGTACTTC	CASSFTSGIIQETQYF
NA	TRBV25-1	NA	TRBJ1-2	TGTGCCAGCAGTGATAGCGCCCGGGCCCGGCTACATGGCTACACCTTC	CASSDSARARLHGYTF
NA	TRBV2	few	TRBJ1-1	TGTGCCAGCAGTGAAGAGGGTGGGATCGCTTTTGCTTTCTTT	CASSEEGGIAFAFF
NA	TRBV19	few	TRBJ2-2	TGTGCCAGTAGTATCAGGGGCACCGGGGAGCTGTTTTTT	CASSIRGTGELFF